The source of this T cell receptor beta chain is a study of blood T cell repertoires in COVID-19. The wider study: Acute and convalescent COVID-19 specimens originated in the United States, Italy and Spain. PBMCs, B-cell-depleted T cells, or T cells were the source of the cDNA or gDNA that made up the material.

The study assigned cohorts using participant-reported clinical history. TCRdb's table, derived via immunoSEQ multiplex PCR, lists solely in-frame clones and lacks some. The profile shows over 250,000 clones, 80% to 90% of them singletons. This CDR3 contains 14 residues. Germline V gives CDR1 SGHTA, CDR2 FQGNSA. The germline V and J ends were trimmed by 5 bases and 3 bases, with 8 bases remaining between them. The TCR originated in a woman younger than 30 who had recovered from COVID-19. The chain employs TRBV7-2 and TRBJ1-6; D is perhaps TRBD1 (6 bases). The sample comprised PBMCs or T cells enriched from blood (not recorded which). The CDR3 protein is CASSADSYNSPLHF. The CDR3 DNA sequence: TGTGCCAGCAGCGCGGACAGCTATAATTCACCCCTCCACTTT.